This T cell receptor (beta chain) is drawn from a study of cytomegalovirus exposure and HLA in healthy donors. This clone has only a few counts. It was with 60 Vbeta and 13 Jbeta primers that the PCR ran. Produced via immunoSEQ multiplex PCR; TCRdb's table is partial and in-frame only. Counted here are 150,000 to 250,000 clones, 75% to 85% occurring once; the ten biggest clones make up 5.5% to 7%. V shed 4 bases and J 2 bases; nucleotides not matched to a gene: 8. In germline, CDR1 is SGDLS, CDR2 YYNGEE. CDR3 length equals 15 residues. V is TRBV9 and J is TRBJ2-5; TRBD1 aligns across 7 bases. This receptor was obtained from a woman in her forties or fifties in good health and CMV-seropositive. Sequenced material: PBMCs. The CDR3 protein is CASSLRDREQETQYF. The CDR3 DNA follows: TGTGCCAGCAGCCTAAGAGACAGGGAGCAAGAGACCCAGTACTTC. Using reference TRBV9 and TRBJ2-5 for the parts outside the CDR3, the full variable domain is DSGVTQTPKHLITATGQRVTLRCSPRSGDLSVYWYQQSLDQGLQFLIQYYNGEERAKGNILERFSAQQFPDLHSELNLSSLELGDSALYFCASSLRDREQETQYFGPGTRLLVL.